Only one count was recorded for the clone carrying this TCR beta chain. While infection was still active, Seattle patients were enrolled and then followed longitudinally. As originally analysed: Reference gene primer amplification yielded estimated nucleated cell counts. The method was immunoSEQ multiplex PCR; TCRdb's version includes in-frame clones alone and lacks a portion of them. V, J and clone size are those of that table, while D and trimming were read from the DNA. This table holds 300,000 or so clones, approximately 90% found once. This specimen comes from a study of blood T cell repertoires in COVID-19. Study summary: The United States, Italy and Spain provided the acute and convalescent COVID-19 samples. Sources were T cells, B-cell-depleted T cells, or PBMCs; the material itself was cDNA or gDNA.

The TCR comes from a woman aged 30 to 39 with COVID-19, enrolled during active disease. The source material was peripheral blood.

CDR3 residues: CASSSPGSGIETQYF. The DNA of the CDR3 is TGCGCCAGCAGCTCACCGGGCTCAGGGATAGAGACCCAGTACTTC. The chain recombines TRBV5-1 with TRBJ2-5; perhaps TRBD1 as D (5 bases). Trimming took 3 bases from V and 4 from J, leaving 16 bases between them. Germline assignment: CDR1 SGHRS and CDR2 YFSETQ. The length of the CDR3 is 15 residues.